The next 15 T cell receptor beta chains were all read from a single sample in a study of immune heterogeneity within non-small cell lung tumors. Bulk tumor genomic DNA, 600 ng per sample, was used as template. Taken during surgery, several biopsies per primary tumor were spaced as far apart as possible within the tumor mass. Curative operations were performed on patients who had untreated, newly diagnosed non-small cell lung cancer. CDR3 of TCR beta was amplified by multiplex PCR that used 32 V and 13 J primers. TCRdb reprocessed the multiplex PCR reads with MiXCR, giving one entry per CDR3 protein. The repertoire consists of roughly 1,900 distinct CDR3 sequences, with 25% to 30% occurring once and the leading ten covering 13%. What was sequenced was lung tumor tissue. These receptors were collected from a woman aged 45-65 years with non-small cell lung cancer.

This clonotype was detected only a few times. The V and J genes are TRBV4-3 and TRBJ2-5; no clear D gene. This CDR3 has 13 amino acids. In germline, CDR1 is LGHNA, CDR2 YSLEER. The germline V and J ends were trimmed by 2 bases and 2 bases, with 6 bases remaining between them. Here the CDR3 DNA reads TGCGCCAGCAGCCAATCTCAGCAAGAGACCCAGTACTTC. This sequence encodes CASSQSQQETQYF.

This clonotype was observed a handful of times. The CDR3, as DNA: TGTGCCAGCAACAGCGGGGGAATTGGGGAAAATTCACCCCTCCACTTT. The encoded protein is CASNSGGIGENSPLHF. The chain combines TRBV7-2 with TRBJ1-6; maybe TRBD1 (5 bases). Between the trimmed V and J ends, which lost 7 bases and 7 bases, there was a span of 20 bases. The CDR3 runs to 16 residues. Germline CDR1 and CDR2: SGHTA and FQGNSA.

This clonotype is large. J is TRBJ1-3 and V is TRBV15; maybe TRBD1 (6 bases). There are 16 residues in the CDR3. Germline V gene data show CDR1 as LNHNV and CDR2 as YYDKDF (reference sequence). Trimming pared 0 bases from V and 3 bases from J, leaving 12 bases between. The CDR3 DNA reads TGTGCCACCAGCAGAGATAGGGGGGAACGTGGAAACACCATATATTTT. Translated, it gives CATSRDRGERGNTIYF.

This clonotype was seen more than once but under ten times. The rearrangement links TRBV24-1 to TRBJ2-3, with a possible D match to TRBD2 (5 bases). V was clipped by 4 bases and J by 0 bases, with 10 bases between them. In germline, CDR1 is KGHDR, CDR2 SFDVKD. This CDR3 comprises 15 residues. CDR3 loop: CATSDPTTSTDTQYF. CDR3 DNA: TGTGCCACCAGTGACCCGACTACTAGCACAGATACGCAGTATTTT.

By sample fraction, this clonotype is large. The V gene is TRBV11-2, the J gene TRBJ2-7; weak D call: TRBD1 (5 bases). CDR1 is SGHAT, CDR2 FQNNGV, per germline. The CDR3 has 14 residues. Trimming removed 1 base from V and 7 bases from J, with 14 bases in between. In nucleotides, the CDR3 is TGTGCCAGCAGCTTAGGGTTCCAGGGTGGAGAGCAGTACTTC. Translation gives CASSLGFQGGEQYF.

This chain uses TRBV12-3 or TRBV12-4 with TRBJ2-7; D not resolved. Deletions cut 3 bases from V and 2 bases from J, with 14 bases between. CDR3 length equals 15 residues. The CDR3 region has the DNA TGTGCCAGCAGTTTTGGAACAGCCATGACCTACGAGCAGTACTTC. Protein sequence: CASSFGTAMTYEQYF.

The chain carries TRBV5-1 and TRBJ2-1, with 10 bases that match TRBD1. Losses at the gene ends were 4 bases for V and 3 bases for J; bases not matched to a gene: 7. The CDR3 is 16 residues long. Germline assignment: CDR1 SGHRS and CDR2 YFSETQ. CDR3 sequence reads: CASSIGQGVNYNEQFF. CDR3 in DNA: TGCGCCAGCAGCATAGGACAGGGGGTCAACTACAATGAGCAGTTCTTC.

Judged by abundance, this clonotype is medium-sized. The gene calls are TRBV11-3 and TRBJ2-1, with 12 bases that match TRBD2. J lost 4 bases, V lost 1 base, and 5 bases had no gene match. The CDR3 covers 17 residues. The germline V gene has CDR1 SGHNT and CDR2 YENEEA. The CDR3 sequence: CASSLGLAGASYNEQFF. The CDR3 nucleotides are TGTGCCAGCAGCTTAGGACTAGCGGGAGCCTCTTACAATGAGCAGTTCTTC.

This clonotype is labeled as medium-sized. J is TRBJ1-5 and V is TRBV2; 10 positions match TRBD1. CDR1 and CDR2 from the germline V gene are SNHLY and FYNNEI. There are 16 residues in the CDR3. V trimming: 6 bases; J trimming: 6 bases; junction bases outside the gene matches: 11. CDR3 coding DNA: TGTGCCAGCAGCGACTTCGGGACAGGGGTATTTCAGCCCCAGCATTTT. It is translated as CASSDFGTGVFQPQHF. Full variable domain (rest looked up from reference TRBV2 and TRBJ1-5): EPEVTQTPSHQVTQMGQEVILRCVPISNHLYFYWYRQILGQKVEFLVSFYNNEISEKSEIFDDQFSVERPDGSNFTLKIRSTKLEDSAMYFCASSDFGTGVFQPQHFGDGTRLSIL.

CDR3 region: CASSQEIRGTEAFF. The CDR3 nucleotides read TGCGCCAGCAGCCAAGAGATTCGGGGCACTGAAGCTTTCTTT. The chain combines TRBV4-1 with TRBJ1-1; no definite D call. The V end lost 0 bases, the J end lost 4 bases, and 9 bases lay between the germline ends. The CDR3 has 14 amino acids. Germline V lookup: CDR1 MGHRA, CDR2 YSYEKL.

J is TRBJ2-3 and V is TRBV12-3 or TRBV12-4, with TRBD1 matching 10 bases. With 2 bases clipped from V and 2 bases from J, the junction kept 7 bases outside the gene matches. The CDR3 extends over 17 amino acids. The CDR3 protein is CASSLWGQGTYTDTQYF. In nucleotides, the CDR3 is TGTGCCAGCAGTTTATGGGGACAGGGGACGTACACAGATACGCAGTATTTT.

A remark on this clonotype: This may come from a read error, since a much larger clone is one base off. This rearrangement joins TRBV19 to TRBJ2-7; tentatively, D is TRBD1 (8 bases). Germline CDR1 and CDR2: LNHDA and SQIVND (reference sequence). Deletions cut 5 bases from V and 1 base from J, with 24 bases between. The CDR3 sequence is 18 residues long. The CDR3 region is CASSSWGGTGPPSYEQYF. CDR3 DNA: TGTGCCAGTAGTTCATGGGGGGGGACAGGCCCTCCGTCCTACGAGCAGTACTTC.

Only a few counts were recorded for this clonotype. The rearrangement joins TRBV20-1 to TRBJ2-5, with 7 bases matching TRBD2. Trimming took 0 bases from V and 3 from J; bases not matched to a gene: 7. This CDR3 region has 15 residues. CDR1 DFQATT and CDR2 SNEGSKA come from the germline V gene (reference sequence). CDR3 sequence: CSARDLRLAEETQYF. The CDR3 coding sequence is TGCAGTGCTAGAGATCTGAGGCTAGCGGAAGAGACCCAGTACTTC.

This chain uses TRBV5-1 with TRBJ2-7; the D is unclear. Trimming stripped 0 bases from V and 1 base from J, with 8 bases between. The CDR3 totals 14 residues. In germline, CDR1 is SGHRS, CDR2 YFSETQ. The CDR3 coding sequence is TGCGCCAGCAGCTTGGCCTCGCAGTCCTACGAGCAGTACTTC. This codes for CASSLASQSYEQYF.

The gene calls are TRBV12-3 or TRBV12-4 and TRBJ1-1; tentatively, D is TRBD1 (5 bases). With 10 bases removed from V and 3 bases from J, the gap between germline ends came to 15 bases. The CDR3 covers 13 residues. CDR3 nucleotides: TGTGCCATCACGTGGGGGGGGGACACTGAAGCTTTCTTT. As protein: CAITWGGDTEAFF.